This TCR beta chain was recorded in a study of blood T cell repertoires in COVID-19. Some clones are missing from TCRdb's copy, which holds only in-frame ones; the method was immunoSEQ multiplex PCR. The profile covers around 150,000 clones, with about 85% appearing a single time and about 4.1% taken by the ten largest. This clone showed up just once. The V and J ends lost 2 bases and 7 bases respectively, with 12 bases between them. CDR1 is MNHEY, CDR2 SVGEGT, per germline. The CDR3 is 15 amino acids. This clonotype was obtained from a woman aged 55-75 years with active or convalescent COVID-19. Sequencing was carried out using peripheral blood. The chain is built from TRBV6-2 or TRBV6-3 and TRBJ1-6, with D unresolved. CDR3 sequence (DNA): TGTGCCAGCAGTTACGCCGTTACTTCAAATTCACCCCTCCACTTT. It specifies CASSYAVTSNSPLHF.